This T cell receptor beta chain emerged from a study of T cells after yellow fever vaccination. General study findings and limits: The study noted that FACS-sorted repertoires could contain abundant clonotypes contaminating from the bulk population. Among primary-vaccination clones, most reappeared after the booster, at around 97% for CD4 and more than 75% for CD8.

Universal primer sites and UMIs were introduced during 5'RACE template-switching synthesis of TCR cDNA. TCRdb processed the 5' RACE reads anew with MiXCR; each CDR3 protein has one entry. Of around 250,000 distinct CDR3 sequences in the sample, 6.9% were seen once. The CDR3 runs to 13 residues. The germline V gene has CDR1 KGHSH and CDR2 LQKENI. V was cut by 3 bases and J by 4 bases, with 10 bases left in between. This clonotype was observed a handful of times. Its antigen is unidentified. The TCR was taken from a man younger than 40 who received the YFV17D yellow fever vaccine. V and J are TRBV18 and TRBJ2-7, with D perhaps TRBD1 or TRBD2 (6 bases each). The specimen comprised CD4+ T cells sorted from PBMCs, sampled 15 days after the yellow fever booster vaccination. CDR3 nucleotides: TGTGCCAGCTCACCGGGGGGACATTACGAGCAGTACTTC. Residues: CASSPGGHYEQYF.